The present entry profiles one TCR beta chain with its context. Its antigen is undetermined. The entry originates in a study of cytomegalovirus exposure and HLA in healthy donors. With 60 Vbeta and 13 Jbeta primers, the PCR was carried out. Libraries were prepared by immunoSEQ multiplex PCR; TCRdb keeps only in-frame clonotypes and omits some of them. The profile shows about 97,000 clones, approximately 73% of them singletons. Study-level results: In a later analysis, HLA-associated beta chains showed higher expansion and lower generation probabilities than comparable chains.

There are 14 residues in the CDR3. V lost 0 bases and J lost 7; bases outside the gene matches: 4. Germline V gene sequence: CDR1 SGHVS, CDR2 FNYEAQ. All donors participated as healthy donors of bone marrow. The sample comprised PBMCs. This chain links TRBV7-6 with TRBJ2-7; 9 nucleotides line up with TRBD1. This sequence originates from a man aged 40-55 years in good health and CMV-seronegative. The CDR3 DNA sequence: TGTGCCAGCAGCTTAGCCAGGACAGGGGAGGAGCAGTACTTC. This codes for CASSLARTGEEQYF.